The T cell receptor (beta chain) under discussion was sequenced for a study of chemoradiotherapy in HPV16-positive cancers. General observations from the study: Functional assays defining HPV-specific T cells used only a couple of HPV16-positive patients.

Over chemoradiotherapy, repertoires were sampled more than once. Turning to this clone: The antigen is unknown.

Trimming took off 2 bases at V and 7 bases at J, with 15 bases between the two ends. This CDR3 has 15 residues. From germline, CDR1 is MRHNA and CDR2 SNTAGT. The data were produced by immunoSEQ multiplex PCR, yet TCRdb's version contains in-frame clones alone and is incomplete. The table lists roughly 70,000 clones, around nine tenths of them singletons. The specimen comprised blood, sampled from a patient who underwent chemoradiotherapy. V is TRBV6-4 and J is TRBJ2-1; a possible D gene is TRBD1 (5 bases). The clonotype was recovered from a human donor with HPV-associated anogenital cancer. Here the CDR3 reads CASSDRPEDTNEQFF. The CDR3 bases are TGTGCCAGCAGTGACCGGCCCGAGGACACAAATGAGCAGTTCTTC.